This T cell receptor beta chain was identified in a study of early T cells in non-severe SARS-CoV-2 infection. One entry per CDR3 protein, called by TCRdb with MiXCR from the 5' RACE reads. The data contain approximately 29,000 distinct CDR3 sequences, roughly 6.1% of them singletons. This clonotype was recorded many times. The CDR3 has 13 residues. Trimming took 8 bases from V and 6 from J, leaving 15 bases between them. The V gene's germline CDR1 is MNHEY and CDR2 SVGAGI. Material for sequencing was whole blood. This clonotype was sampled from an adult who was a healthcare worker with PCR-confirmed SARS-CoV-2 infection or an uninfected control (not recorded which). The chain carries TRBV6-5 and TRBJ2-3, with a tentative D call TRBD2 (6 bases). The CDR3 DNA reads as TGTGCCAGCGCGGGAACGGATCGGGATACGCAGTATTTT. Translating gives CASAGTDRDTQYF.